What follows describes a single T cell receptor beta chain. There is no known antigen for this receptor. No much larger clonotype is one base removed from it; base qualities were not supplied. The source of the sample is a study of glioma-infiltrating T cells (TCRdb year 2016). The study in broad terms: Sequencing of TCR alpha- and beta-chain repertoires was performed on glioma tissue, on non-neoplastic brain tissue, and on matched peripheral blood mononuclear cells. To measure how far tissue and blood T-cell populations diverged, each tissue-infiltrating repertoire was compared against the peripheral blood repertoire of the same patient. The paired cohort was made up of three low-grade glioma patients, under ten primary glioblastoma patients and three non-glioma patients who contributed non-neoplastic brain tissue.

What the research found in general, with its limitations: Only a very small number of CDR3 sequences turned up in both tissue and blood, a result put down to high CDR3 diversity combined with limited sampling. VJ-independent divergence between tissue and blood was lower than expected in non-neoplastic patients but higher than expected in all gliomas, particularly low-grade gliomas. Group comparisons were based on small numbers of patients: three non-neoplastic, three low-grade glioma and roughly 8 glioblastoma patients.

TCR alpha and beta CDR3 regions were amplified with the iRepertoire nested amplicon-rescue multiplex PCR (arm-PCR) platform from RNA. For one-step reverse transcription and amplification, roughly 100-450 ng of tissue mRNA or PBMC total RNA was used as input. Following bead purification, Illumina adapters were added through a secondary multiplex PCR, and the libraries were then gel-purified between 200 and 400 bp. Libraries carried internal 6-nucleotide barcodes used for demultiplexing. Libraries were sequenced on an Illumina MiSeq with 2x220 or 2x250 nucleotide paired-end reads. The study's own analysis went as follows. Paired reads were merged using FLASH 1.2.11 and were aligned to the GRCh37 human genome using BWA-MEM, after which TRA and TRB reads were extracted. For V and J assignment, an IMGT-derived reference of cassette sequences and CDR3 motifs that included pseudogenes was used. Reads were translated in three frames, and productive CDR3s were defined as those with a C...FGXG motif and no stop codons. A clonotype was defined as a unique combination of a V-J cassette pair and a CDR3 amino acid sequence. Reads were filtered by Hamming distance, with the threshold set by the sequence error rate of each sample in mapped regions. The public reads were reprocessed in TCRdb via fastp at Q25 and MiXCR, keeping in-frame beta chains. Each CDR3 protein appears once, grouped with its most common genes and DNA. None of the V and J calls come from the authors' own analysis; TCRdb made them. This sample gives over 100,000 distinct CDR3 sequences in total; 25% to 30% of them show up just once. Around 30% of the sample goes to the ten largest clones.

CDR1 and CDR2, per the germline V gene, are MNHEY and SVGEGT. Including cysteine and phenylalanine, the CDR3 has 14 amino acids. Just the 42-base CDR3 DNA is kept, in frame starting at base 1. At the junction V is shortened by 5 bases and J by 5 bases; bases outside the gene matches: 2. This chain is built from TRBV6-2 or TRBV6-3 and TRBJ2-1, with TRBD2 matching 11 junction bases. What was sequenced was glioma tissue, nonneoplastic brain tissue, or PBMCs (not recorded which). The TCR was taken from a human donor with low-grade glioma or glioblastoma, undergoing nonglioma brain surgery, or in good health (not recorded which). The nucleotide sequence reads TGTGCCAGCAGTCCGGGACTAGCGGACAATGAGCAGTTCTTC. Its translation reads: CASSPGLADNEQFF.